The 13 T cell receptor beta chains in this list originate from one sample, sequenced in a study of blood T cells in healthy people across ages. A second PCR, run for 7 to 11 cycles, used a sample-barcoded 5' primer plus a J-beta primer mix. Each CDR3 protein is one row after TCRdb ran MiXCR on the 5' RACE reads. The data hold 1.5 million to 1.9 million distinct CDR3 sequences, with roughly two fifths observed a single time. Sequenced sample: blood. These receptor sequences come from a woman aged 18-29 years in good health.

This clonotype was recorded once. The chain couples TRBV29-1 to TRBJ1-4; the D gene is possibly TRBD1 (5 bases). CDR1 SQVTM and CDR2 ANQGSEA come from the germline V gene. The CDR3 has 13 residues. V gave up 7 bases and J gave up 5 bases, with 14 bases separating them. The CDR3 is CSANVGGNEKLFF. The CDR3 nucleotides are TGCAGCGCGAACGTTGGGGGAAATGAAAAACTGTTTTTT.

This clonotype was recorded a few times. This rearrangement joins TRBV29-1 to TRBJ2-5; 9 nucleotides match TRBD1. The J call is in doubt because the DNA end fits TRBJ2-7 better. The CDR3 is made up of 13 amino acids. Germline values: CDR1 SQVTM, CDR2 ANQGSEA. Here the CDR3 reads CSVDGTGNHEQYF. The CDR3 DNA reads TGCAGCGTTGATGGGACAGGGAACCACGAGCAGTACTTC.

The chain carries TRBV14 and TRBJ2-1; D uncertain. V gave up 2 bases and J gave up 10 bases, with 12 bases separating them. The CDR3 totals 13 residues. Germline loops: CDR1 SGHDN, CDR2 FVKESK. CDR3 region: CASSQSALREQFF. In DNA form, the CDR3 reads TGTGCCAGCAGCCAATCGGCTTTGCGGGAGCAGTTCTTC.

This clonotype was counted between two and nine times. The rearrangement links TRBV12-3 or TRBV12-4 to TRBJ2-7, with unresolved D. V was pared by 3 bases and J by 6 bases, with 18 bases between. This CDR3 is 15 amino acids long. In DNA form, the CDR3 reads TGTGCCAGCAGTTTTGGCGGATCTCTCCCTTCCGAGCAGTACTTC. This codes for CASSFGGSLPSEQYF.

This clonotype was counted only a few times. The V call is TRBV2, the J call TRBJ1-2, with D uncertain. Trimming removed 0 bases from V and 4 bases from J, with 12 bases in between. Germline loops: CDR1 SNHLY, CDR2 FYNNEI. This CDR3 is built from 15 residues. CDR3 amino acids: CASSEARQKPYGYTF. DNA for the CDR3: TGTGCCAGCAGTGAAGCTAGACAAAAACCCTATGGCTACACCTTC.

The count of this clonotype is one. This sequence joins TRBV20-1 and TRBJ2-1, with D perhaps TRBD1 or TRBD2 (7 bases each). Between the trimmed V and J ends, which lost 6 bases and 9 bases, there was a span of 18 bases. Germline V gene data show CDR1 as DFQATT and CDR2 as SNEGSKA (reference sequence). CDR3 length equals 13 residues. The CDR3 sequence: CSAGREGAGEQFF. The CDR3 nucleotides read TGCAGTGCAGGGAGGGAGGGGGCAGGTGAGCAGTTCTTC.

This clonotype occurred a few times. The chain combines TRBV6-6 with TRBJ2-1, with TRBD2 identical over 10 bases. CDR3 length: 15 amino acids. Germline CDR1 and CDR2: MNHNY and SVGAGI (reference sequence). The V and J ends lost 6 bases and 7 bases, in that order; junction bases with no gene match: 9. Here the CDR3 reads CASRTSSGSGNEQFF. As DNA, the CDR3 is TGTGCCAGCAGGACCTCTAGCGGGAGTGGGAATGAGCAGTTCTTC.

The rearrangement uses TRBV5-1 and TRBJ2-7; D may be TRBD1 (5 bases). V was trimmed by 5 bases and J by 0 bases, leaving 15 bases between them. The CDR3 runs to 15 residues. CDR1 is SGHRS and CDR2 is YFSETQ in the germline V gene. CDR3 sequence: CASRYQYRSSYEQYF. DNA of the CDR3: TGCGCCAGCAGATACCAGTACAGGAGCTCCTACGAGCAGTACTTC.

This clonotype has a handful of counts. The V gene is TRBV27, the J gene TRBJ2-3, with D tentatively TRBD1 (5 bases). Germline V gene sequence: CDR1 MNHEY, CDR2 SMNVEV (reference sequence). V was clipped by 6 bases and J by 1 base, with 14 bases between them. The CDR3 sequence is 15 residues long. The CDR3 reads CASSSRAVGTDTQYF. The CDR3 DNA reads TGTGCCAGCAGCTCCAGGGCGGTAGGCACAGATACGCAGTATTTT.

The V gene is TRBV12-3 or TRBV12-4, the J gene TRBJ1-3; D is unclear. The ends were cut back, 6 bases at V and 3 bases at J, with 12 bases in the middle. This CDR3 contains 14 residues. DNA of the CDR3: TGTGCCAGCAGCCCCTTGATGGGTGGAAACACCATATATTTT. Translating it yields CASSPLMGGNTIYF.

The gene calls are TRBV20-1 and TRBJ2-1; TRBD2 aligns across 10 bases. Per germline, CDR1 DFQATT and CDR2 SNEGSKA (reference sequence). This CDR3 is 12 amino acids long. Trimming took 6 bases from V and 8 from J; bases not matched to a gene: 4. CDR3 sequence: CSATGTSDEQFF. The DNA of the CDR3 is TGCAGTGCCACCGGGACTAGCGATGAGCAGTTCTTC.

The V call is TRBV19, the J call TRBJ2-5; D is possibly TRBD2 (7 bases). The better agreement between TRBJ2-7 and the DNA end casts doubt on the J call. The CDR3 consists of 14 residues. Germline V gene sequence: CDR1 LNHDA, CDR2 SQIVND (reference sequence). In nucleotides, the CDR3 is TGTGCCAGTAGCCTGAGGGGGGGAATCCACGAGCAGTACTTC. This encodes CASSLRGGIHEQYF.

J is TRBJ1-1 and V is TRBV5-5; 7 bases map to TRBD1. V shed 0 bases and J 4 bases; nucleotides not matched to a gene: 6. The CDR3 is 15 amino acids. The germline CDR1 and CDR2 sequences are SGHKS and YYEKEE (reference sequence). The chain's CDR3 is CASSLVAQGVTEAFF. CDR3 nucleotide sequence: TGTGCCAGCAGCTTGGTGGCCCAGGGGGTCACTGAAGCTTTCTTT.